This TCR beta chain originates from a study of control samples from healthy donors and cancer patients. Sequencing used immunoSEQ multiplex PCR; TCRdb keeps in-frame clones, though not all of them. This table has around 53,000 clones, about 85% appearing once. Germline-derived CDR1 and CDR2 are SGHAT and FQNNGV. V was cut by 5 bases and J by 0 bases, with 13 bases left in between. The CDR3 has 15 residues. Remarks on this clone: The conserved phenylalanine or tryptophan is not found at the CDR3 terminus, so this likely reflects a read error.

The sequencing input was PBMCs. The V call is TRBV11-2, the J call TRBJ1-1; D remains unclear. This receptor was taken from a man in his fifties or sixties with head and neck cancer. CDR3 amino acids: CASSHRRTLNTEAFS. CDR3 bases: TGTGCCAGCAGCCACCGACGGACCTTGAACACTGAAGCTTTCTCT.